The 18 T cell receptor beta chains presented below share a single source sample, sequenced in a study of T cell responses to AZD1222 COVID-19 vaccine. Method: immunoSEQ multiplex PCR; TCRdb's copy keeps in-frame clones and lacks some. The top ten hold around 5.2% of the sample, which has roughly 150,000 clones, about nine tenths seen once. Source: peripheral blood, taken on day 0 of AZD1222 vaccination. The receptors here all came from an adult in good health.

The chain links TRBV15 to TRBJ1-1; unclear D gene. Germline V lookup: CDR1 LNHNV, CDR2 YYDKDF (reference sequence). The CDR3 covers 13 residues. Deletions cut 0 bases from V and 6 bases from J, with 8 bases between. As DNA, the CDR3 is TGTGCCACCAGCAGAGACTTGGGCGCTGAAGCTTTCTTT. Its protein product is CATSRDLGAEAFF.

This chain links TRBV10-3 with TRBJ1-2; D uncertain. Germline loops: CDR1 ENHRY, CDR2 SYGVKD. V lost 2 bases to trimming and J lost 4 bases, with 23 bases between them. This CDR3 spans 18 amino acids. CDR3 loop: CAISEGAGLGLVGYGYTF. In DNA form, the CDR3 reads TGTGCCATCAGTGAGGGTGCCGGGTTGGGCTTGGTGGGCTATGGCTACACCTTC.

The chain combines TRBV28 with TRBJ1-4, with D perhaps matching TRBD1 (5 bases). This CDR3 region has 13 residues. The germline gives CDR1 MDHEN, CDR2 SYDVKM. V dropped 2 bases and J dropped 5 bases, with 6 bases sitting between them. This CDR3 is CASSLAGNEKLFF. CDR3 DNA sequence: TGTGCCAGCAGTTTAGCAGGGAATGAAAAACTGTTTTTT.

There are a few counts of this clone. The chain couples TRBV6-1 to TRBJ2-2; D might be TRBD1 (6 bases). Germline CDR1 and CDR2: MNHNS and SASEGT. This CDR3 is built from 16 residues. V gave up 1 base and J gave up 6 bases, with 15 bases separating them. The CDR3 region has the DNA TGTGCCAGCAGTGAAGAATCAGGGGATGGGGCCGGGGAGCTGTTTTTT. As protein: CASSEESGDGAGELFF.

The rearrangement links TRBV3-1 (or the pseudogene TRBV3-2) to TRBJ1-2; TRBD1 agrees at 8 bases. Germline CDR1 LGHDT, CDR2 YNNKEL (reference sequence). J lost 8 bases, V lost 1 base, and 9 bases had no gene match. This CDR3 spans 15 amino acids. CDR3 DNA: TGTGCCAGCAGCCAAGGGGCAGGGGGCAGGAGGGGCTACACCTTC. This codes for CASSQGAGGRRGYTF.

This clone has only a few counts. This chain links TRBV10-3 with TRBJ2-4, with TRBD1 identical over 7 bases. CDR1 is ENHRY and CDR2 is SYGVKD in the germline V gene. The CDR3 is 16 amino acids. V shed 4 bases, J shed 0 bases, and the junction held 6 bases outside the gene matches. The CDR3, as DNA: TGTGCCATCAGTGCTGGGGACAGTCTAGCCAAAAACATTCAGTACTTC. Translation: CAISAGDSLAKNIQYF.

The V gene is TRBV5-8, the J gene TRBJ1-6, with a tentative D call TRBD1 (6 bases). V was trimmed by 0 bases and J by 8 bases, leaving 9 bases between them. This CDR3 region has 14 residues. Germline assignment: CDR1 SGHTS and CDR2 YDEGEE. The CDR3 region is CASSLVDSYSPLHF. CDR3 sequence (DNA): TGTGCCAGCAGCTTGGTGGACAGTTATTCACCCCTCCACTTT.

V usage is TRBV7-2 and J usage is TRBJ1-1; D may be TRBD1 (5 bases). With 2 bases removed from V and 4 bases from J, the gap between germline ends came to 14 bases. Germline CDR1 reads SGHTA; CDR2 reads FQGNSA. The CDR3 totals 15 residues. The CDR3 DNA is TGTGCCAGCAGCTTATGGGACCCGCGGGGCACTGAAGCTTTCTTT. It codes for CASSLWDPRGTEAFF.

V is TRBV28 and J is TRBJ1-2; D call uncertain. Germline loops: CDR1 MDHEN, CDR2 SYDVKM. The CDR3 has 14 residues. V was clipped by 1 base and J by 0 bases, with 6 bases between them. The chain's CDR3 is CASSLSVPNYGYTF. The CDR3 region has the DNA TGTGCCAGCAGTTTATCTGTCCCTAACTATGGCTACACCTTC.

The chain couples TRBV7-2 to TRBJ1-5; no reliable D call. This CDR3 spans 16 amino acids. Trimming took 1 base from V and 5 from J, leaving 15 bases between them. Germline CDR1 is SGHTA and CDR2 is FQGNSA. The CDR3 protein is CASSLGGDLLYQPQHF. CDR3 bases: TGTGCCAGCAGCTTAGGGGGTGATCTTCTTTATCAGCCCCAGCATTTT.

This clone was seen just once. The chain carries TRBV15 and TRBJ2-1; a possible D gene is TRBD2 (6 bases). CDR1 LNHNV and CDR2 YYDKDF come from the germline V gene (reference sequence). The V and J ends lost 3 bases and 0 bases respectively, with 18 bases between them. The CDR3 is made up of 18 amino acids. The CDR3 reads CATSRTSPGLSSYNEQFF. CDR3 nucleotide sequence: TGTGCCACCAGCAGGACGAGCCCGGGACTGAGCTCCTACAATGAGCAGTTCTTC.

As to this clone: Its ends do not fully match the called genes, so a read error is possible. V usage is TRBV7-9 and J usage is TRBJ2-4, with 9 positions matching TRBD1. CDR1 is SEHNR and CDR2 is FQNEAQ in the germline V gene (reference sequence). CDR3 size: 12 residues. Written as DNA, the CDR3 is TGTGCCAGCAGCTTAGGGGGTGACAGGGGGACCTTC. Amino acid sequence: CASSLGGDRGTF.

The V gene is TRBV10-3, the J gene TRBJ1-1; D is unclear. CDR1 and CDR2 from the germline V gene are ENHRY and SYGVKD. The V end was cut by 4 bases, the J end by 1 base, with 10 bases between. This CDR3 spans 14 amino acids. The CDR3 sequence is CAISGFTTNTEAFF. CDR3 nucleotide sequence: TGTGCCATCAGTGGTTTTACAACGAACACTGAAGCTTTCTTT.

This chain joins TRBV2 and TRBJ1-4, with D tentatively TRBD1 (6 bases). The germline V gene encodes CDR1 SNHLY and CDR2 FYNNEI. The CDR3 covers 12 residues. The CDR3 reads CAEGGGDEKLFF. In DNA, the CDR3 is TGTGCGGAGGGGGGTGGCGATGAAAAACTGTTTTTT.

This chain links TRBV2 with TRBJ2-2; D gene uncertain. The ends were cut back, 8 bases at V and 1 base at J, with 8 bases in the middle. This CDR3 region has 13 residues. Germline lookup yields CDR1 SNHLY and CDR2 FYNNEI. CDR3 in amino acids: CASRRLNTGELFF. Written as DNA, the CDR3 is TGTGCCAGCCGCAGGTTGAACACCGGGGAGCTGTTTTTT.

V is TRBV19 and J is TRBJ1-4, with D possibly TRBD1 on 5 matching bases. Germline V gene data show CDR1 as LNHDA and CDR2 as SQIVND (reference sequence). The CDR3 covers 14 residues. Deletions cut 3 bases from V and 2 bases from J, with 7 bases between. As DNA, the CDR3 is TGTGCCAGTAGTATGTGGGGCACTAATGAAAAACTGTTTTTT. This gives the protein CASSMWGTNEKLFF.

The chain couples TRBV9 to TRBJ2-1, with D uncertain. CDR3 length: 13 residues. V lost 0 bases to trimming and J lost 9 bases, with 10 bases between them. Per germline, CDR1 SGDLS and CDR2 YYNGEE. The CDR3 bases are TGTGCCAGCAGCGTAGTATATGGGGTTGAGCAGTTCTTC. Its protein product is CASSVVYGVEQFF.

V is TRBV5-4 and J is TRBJ2-2, with 7 bases that match TRBD1. After removal of 4 bases from V and 3 bases from J, the junction contained 9 bases not matched to a gene. CDR1 and CDR2 from the germline V gene are SGHNT and YYREEE (reference sequence). This CDR3 has 16 amino acids. CDR3 region: CASSPDRVMDTGELFF. The CDR3 DNA reads TGTGCCAGCAGCCCTGACAGGGTAATGGACACCGGGGAGCTGTTTTTT.